The 8 T cell receptor beta chains in this list originate from one sample, sequenced in a study of cytomegalovirus exposure and HLA in healthy donors. Clones were sequenced by immunoSEQ multiplex PCR, and TCRdb holds only the in-frame ones, with some missing. The sample carries 70,000 to 80,000 clones, 85% to 95% recorded once. Source material: PBMCs. Receptor source: a woman aged 18-35 years in good health and CMV-seronegative.

This clone showed up just once. Here the CDR3 DNA reads TGTGCCACCAGCAGGGGGAATAGGGGCACCGGGGAGCTGTTTTTT. Translating it yields CATSRGNRGTGELFF. This rearrangement joins TRBV15 to TRBJ2-2; weak D call: TRBD1 (5 bases). The V end was cut by 3 bases, the J end by 4 bases, with 12 bases between. This CDR3 contains 15 residues. Germline loops: CDR1 LNHNV, CDR2 YYDKDF (reference sequence).

J is TRBJ2-2 and V is TRBV9; 7 bases match TRBD1. Losses at the gene ends were 8 bases for V and 4 bases for J; bases not matched to a gene: 8. Looked up from germline, CDR1 is SGDLS and CDR2 is YYNGEE. This CDR3 spans 14 amino acids. The CDR3 DNA follows: TGTGCCAGTTCTTCGACAGGGTTCACCGGGGAGCTGTTTTTT. Translated, it gives CASSSTGFTGELFF.

This chain joins TRBV7-9 and TRBJ1-1; 8 nucleotides align to TRBD1. The junction had 2 bases not matched to a gene; V was cut back by 5 bases and J by 3 bases. The CDR3 extends over 13 amino acids. The germline V gene has CDR1 SEHNR and CDR2 FQNEAQ (reference sequence). The CDR3 DNA sequence: TGTGCCAGCAGCCCGACAGGGGACACTGAAGCTTTCTTT. This codes for CASSPTGDTEAFF.

V gene TRBV7-9 combines with J gene TRBJ2-7, with 7 nucleotides matching TRBD1. The CDR3 consists of 13 residues. Germline CDR1 SEHNR, CDR2 FQNEAQ (reference sequence). V shed 4 bases, J shed 4 bases, and the junction held 4 bases outside the gene matches. CDR3 bases: TGTGCCAGCAGCTCTGGGACAGAATACGAGCAGTACTTC. It specifies CASSSGTEYEQYF.

V and J are TRBV5-1 and TRBJ2-5; TRBD2 agrees at 8 bases. Trimming took 3 bases from V and 7 from J; bases not matched to a gene: 8. The CDR3 covers 14 residues. Looked up from germline, CDR1 is SGHRS and CDR2 is YFSETQ. The DNA for the CDR3 is TGCGCCAGCAGCTCGACTAGCGCCGACGTGACCCAGTACTTC. The encoded protein is CASSSTSADVTQYF.

This chain joins TRBV4-1 and TRBJ1-1; a possible D gene is TRBD1 (6 bases). The CDR3 extends over 13 amino acids. Germline CDR1 MGHRA, CDR2 YSYEKL. Trimming cost V 5 bases and J 7 bases, with 14 bases left between them. The CDR3: CASSAEGGGEAFF. CDR3 DNA sequence: TGCGCCAGCAGCGCGGAGGGAGGGGGTGAAGCTTTCTTT.

J is TRBJ2-7 and V is TRBV7-6, with 8 bases that match TRBD1. V lost 3 bases, J lost 2 bases, and 3 bases stayed unmatched. The CDR3 has 14 residues. CDR1 is SGHVS, CDR2 FNYEAQ, per germline. CDR3 in DNA: TGTGCCAGCAGCTTGGGACAGGCGCCCTACGAGCAGTACTTC. Translation: CASSLGQAPYEQYF.

The chain employs TRBV6-4 and TRBJ2-3; TRBD1 matches 11 bases. V gave up 4 bases and J gave up 4 bases; unmatched junction bases: 4. This CDR3 has 15 residues. CDR1 and CDR2 (germline): MRHNA, SNTAGT. CDR3 coding DNA: TGTGCCAGCAGTGCCGGACAGGGGGCTTCAGATACGCAGTATTTT. Translating it yields CASSAGQGASDTQYF.